Following are 20 T cell receptor beta chains from one sample sequenced in a study of blood T cell repertoires in COVID-19. Some clones are missing from TCRdb's copy, which holds only in-frame ones; the method was immunoSEQ multiplex PCR. The sample carries some 180,000 clones, about three quarters recorded once. The sequencing input was peripheral blood. The receptor source for this set is a woman in her fifties or sixties with active or convalescent COVID-19.

J is TRBJ2-1 and V is TRBV19; 9 bases are a match to TRBD2. With V trimmed by 7 bases and J by 8 bases, 18 bases remained unmatched. This CDR3 contains 17 residues. Germline CDR1 is LNHDA and CDR2 is SQIVND (reference sequence). CDR3 amino acids: CASTPRLQSGGFDEQFF. The DNA of the CDR3 is TGTGCCAGTACCCCCAGGCTCCAAAGCGGGGGGTTTGATGAGCAGTTCTTC.

The chain joins TRBV21-1 to TRBJ1-3; TRBD1 is the table's D call and was not checked against the DNA. TRBV21-1 is a listed pseudogene. This CDR3 has 18 residues. The CDR3 here is CASSKALQGACSGNTIYF. The DNA of the CDR3 is TGTGCCAGCAGCAAAGCGCTACAGGGGGCTTGTTCTGGAAACACCATATATTTT.

The gene calls are TRBV15 and TRBJ1-3, with no clear D. Germline V lookup: CDR1 LNHNV, CDR2 YYDKDF (reference sequence). V lost 1 base, J lost 0 bases, and 13 bases lay in between. This CDR3 is 17 amino acids long. As DNA, the CDR3 is TGTGCCACCAGCAGAGGGCCCGGCACGGGCTCTGGAAACACCATATATTTT. It specifies CATSRGPGTGSGNTIYF.

The chain joins TRBV24-1 to TRBJ2-4; possible D gene TRBD2, 6 bases. V was cut by 9 bases and J by 6 bases, with 14 bases left in between. The CDR3 runs 13 residues. Germline-derived CDR1 and CDR2 are KGHDR and SFDVKD. CDR3 loop: CATLGGGRNIQYF. CDR3 sequence (DNA): TGTGCCACCCTTGGTGGAGGGAGAAACATTCAGTACTTC.

V usage is TRBV18 and J usage is TRBJ1-5, with TRBD1 matching 7 bases. There are 18 residues in the CDR3. V was pared by 5 bases and J by 0 bases, with 13 bases of the junction left unmatched. Germline CDR1 reads KGHSH; CDR2 reads LQKENI. CDR3 region: CASSENGGQFASNQPQHF. CDR3 bases: TGTGCCAGCTCAGAAAACGGGGGACAGTTTGCTAGCAATCAGCCCCAGCATTTT.

This sequence joins TRBV2 and TRBJ1-6; 10 nucleotides align to TRBD1. Germline V gene data show CDR1 as SNHLY and CDR2 as FYNNEI. This CDR3 contains 14 residues. V was clipped by 7 bases and J by 6 bases; unmatched bases: 3. CDR3 sequence (DNA): TGTGCCAGCAAAAGGGACAGGGGTAATTCACCCCTCCACTTT. Its protein product is CASKRDRGNSPLHF.

The chain combines TRBV13 with TRBJ2-3, with D maybe TRBD2 (5 bases). Trimming left V 1 base short and J 5 bases short, with 7 bases between. CDR1 is PRHDT, CDR2 FYEKMQ, per germline (reference sequence). The length of the CDR3 is 13 residues. CDR3 residues: CASSLARGDTQYF. CDR3 nucleotides: TGTGCCAGCAGCTTAGCACGGGGAGATACGCAGTATTTT.

The chain employs TRBV12-3 or TRBV12-4 and TRBJ1-2, with D tentatively TRBD1 (5 bases). Trimming cost V 6 bases and J 2 bases, with 10 bases left between them. The CDR3 runs 13 residues. The CDR3 DNA reads as TGTGCCAGCAGAGGGGCCGCGAACTATGGCTACACCTTC. Translating gives CASRGAANYGYTF.

V usage is TRBV24-1 and J usage is TRBJ2-7, with TRBD1 matching over 8 bases. The ends lost 4 bases at V and 0 bases at J; junction bases unmatched: 7. CDR1 and CDR2 (germline): KGHDR, SFDVKD. This CDR3 contains 16 residues. CDR3 loop: CATSDGTGKNSYEQYF. CDR3 in DNA: TGTGCCACCAGTGACGGGACAGGAAAAAACTCCTACGAGCAGTACTTC.

The chain carries TRBV19 and TRBJ1-2, with 8 bases aligning to TRBD1. Germline CDR1 and CDR2: LNHDA and SQIVND (reference sequence). The CDR3 runs to 15 residues. V trimming: 6 bases; J trimming: 0 bases; junction bases outside the gene matches: 6. CDR3 sequence reads: CASRTGVGANYGYTF. CDR3 DNA sequence: TGTGCCAGTAGGACAGGGGTCGGAGCTAACTATGGCTACACCTTC.

The chain carries TRBV19 and TRBJ1-5; D not certain. This CDR3 comprises 15 residues. CDR1 LNHDA and CDR2 SQIVND come from the germline V gene (reference sequence). Trimming stripped 7 bases from V and 3 bases from J, with 16 bases between. The CDR3 DNA is TGTGCCAGTACCCCCGGGGTAAATATCAATCAGCCCCAGCATTTT. Protein sequence: CASTPGVNINQPQHF.

This rearrangement joins TRBV3-1 (or the pseudogene TRBV3-2) to TRBJ2-1, with 7 bases fitting TRBD1. Germline CDR1 LGHDT, CDR2 YNNKEL (reference sequence). Trimming took 3 bases from V and 9 from J; bases not matched to a gene: 11. This CDR3 is built from 15 residues. The CDR3 bases are TGTGCCAGCAGCCACCGGGGCCAGGGGGACGGTGAGCAGTTCTTC. It translates to CASSHRGQGDGEQFF.

V and J are TRBV4-2 and TRBJ1-2; 8 bases fit TRBD1. The CDR3 loop spans 14 amino acids. The V segment lost 1 base and the J segment 7 bases; nucleotides outside the gene matches: 5. Germline V gene data show CDR1 as LGHNA and CDR2 as YNFKEQ. This chain's CDR3 is CASSQGDRGRGYTF. In DNA, the CDR3 is TGTGCCAGCAGCCAAGGAGACAGGGGTCGTGGCTACACCTTC.

This sequence joins TRBV9 and TRBJ2-5; possible D gene TRBD1, 6 bases. This CDR3 contains 13 residues. Germline CDR1 reads SGDLS; CDR2 reads YYNGEE. Trimming pared 4 bases from V and 3 bases from J, leaving 10 bases between. The CDR3 spells CASSTRTEETQYF. The CDR3 nucleotides are TGTGCCAGCAGCACTCGGACAGAAGAGACCCAGTACTTC.

The V call is TRBV29-1, the J call TRBJ1-4; 8 bases are shared with TRBD1. Germline-derived CDR1 and CDR2 are SQVTM and ANQGSEA. The junction had 5 bases not matched to a gene; V was cut back by 6 bases and J by 8 bases. The CDR3 consists of 12 residues. The CDR3 sequence: CSVGTGREKLFF. The CDR3, as DNA: TGCAGCGTCGGGACAGGAAGGGAAAAACTGTTTTTT.

The V and J genes are TRBV7-8 and TRBJ2-1; 7 nucleotides agree with TRBD1. Germline-derived CDR1 and CDR2 are SGHVS and FQNEAQ. V trimming: 5 bases; J trimming: 6 bases; junction bases outside the gene matches: 7. The CDR3 extends over 14 amino acids. The DNA of the CDR3 is TGTGCCAGCAGCCCCCGGACAGGAGTCAATGAGCAGTTCTTC. It yields the protein CASSPRTGVNEQFF.

The chain is built from TRBV28 and TRBJ2-3; D is possibly TRBD1 (5 bases). The V gene lost 7 bases and the J gene lost 0 bases, with 17 bases spanning the gap. Germline V gene sequence: CDR1 MDHEN, CDR2 SYDVKM. This CDR3 has 16 amino acids. The CDR3 reads CASIRVAAFSTDTQYF. In nucleotides, the CDR3 is TGTGCCAGCATCAGGGTAGCAGCCTTTAGCACAGATACGCAGTATTTT.

This rearrangement joins TRBV2 to TRBJ1-1, with D possibly matching TRBD1 (6 bases). Germline lookup yields CDR1 SNHLY and CDR2 FYNNEI. V lost 6 bases and J lost 4, with 21 bases in between. CDR3 length: 16 residues. CDR3 amino acids: CASSERRGQRGTEAFF. DNA for the CDR3: TGTGCCAGCAGCGAGCGAAGAGGACAGCGGGGCACTGAAGCTTTCTTT.

The chain is built from TRBV19 and TRBJ2-3, with TRBD2 matching over 7 bases. The trim removed 7 bases at V and 6 bases at J, leaving 13 bases unmatched. This CDR3 contains 15 residues. Germline CDR1 LNHDA, CDR2 SQIVND (reference sequence). CDR3 in amino acids: CASKVGGSLEDTQYF. DNA for the CDR3: TGTGCCAGTAAAGTTGGCGGGAGCCTGGAGGATACGCAGTATTTT.

This chain connects TRBV5-5 to TRBJ1-1, with a possible D match to TRBD1 (5 bases). This CDR3 has 14 residues. Trimming pared 4 bases from V and 5 bases from J, leaving 15 bases between. Germline V gives CDR1 SGHKS, CDR2 YYEKEE (reference sequence). The DNA for the CDR3 is TGTGCCAGCAGCCCCGGGGGGATTCGGACTGAAGCTTTCTTT. It yields the protein CASSPGGIRTEAFF.